This record concerns one TCR beta chain sequence. Sequencing used immunoSEQ multiplex PCR; TCRdb keeps in-frame clones, though not all of them. The sample contains about 65,000 clones, around 90% of which appear only once. This sample is drawn from a study of OX40 agonist ivuxolimab in advanced cancers. The V gene lost 4 bases and the J gene lost 4 bases, with 2 bases spanning the gap. The CDR3 extends over 10 amino acids. CDR1 is SQVTM, CDR2 ANQGSEA, per germline. The V gene is TRBV29-1, the J gene TRBJ2-1; D not certain. The TCR comes from an adult with an advanced solid tumor such as melanoma, head and neck, liver or kidney cancer. Here the sequenced sample was CD4+ or CD8+ T cells sorted from blood, taken in a trial of the OX40 agonist ivuxolimab. CDR3 residues: CSVGYNEQFF. The CDR3 DNA is TGCAGCGTTGGTTACAATGAGCAGTTCTTC.